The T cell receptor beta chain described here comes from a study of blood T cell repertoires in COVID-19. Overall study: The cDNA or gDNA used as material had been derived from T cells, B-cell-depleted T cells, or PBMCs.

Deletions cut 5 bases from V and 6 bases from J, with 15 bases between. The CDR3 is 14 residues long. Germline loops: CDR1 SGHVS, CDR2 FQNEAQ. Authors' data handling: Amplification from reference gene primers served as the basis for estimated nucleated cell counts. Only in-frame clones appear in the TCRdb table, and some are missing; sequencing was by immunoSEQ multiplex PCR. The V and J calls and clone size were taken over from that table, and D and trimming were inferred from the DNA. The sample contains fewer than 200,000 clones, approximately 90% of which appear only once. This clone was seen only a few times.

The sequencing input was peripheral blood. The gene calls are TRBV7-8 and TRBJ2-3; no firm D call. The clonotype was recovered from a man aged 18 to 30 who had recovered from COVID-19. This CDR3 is CASSLGPNLDTQYF. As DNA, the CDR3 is TGTGCCAGCAGCCTCGGTCCCAACCTGGATACGCAGTATTTT.